The present entry profiles one T cell receptor beta chain with its context. What it recognizes is unknown. The sample originates from a study of beta chain features in type 1 diabetes. About the research overall: Healthy donors and patients had similar age, gender and cell yields. General observations from the study: Type 1 diabetes patients had moderately but significantly shorter TCRB CDR3s in all four CD4+ subsets. In comparison with healthy donors, patients had naive, central memory and Treg TCRB repertoires that appeared more similar. Any PCR bias toward short templates would affect both groups alike.

Expressed TCRB transcripts got sequenced, as all isolated RNA was reverse transcribed. Some clones are missing from TCRdb's copy, which holds only in-frame ones; the method was immunoSEQ multiplex PCR. This sample has tens of thousands of clones; almost 70% occur once, and the top ten carry 2% to 2.5%. Germline V lookup: CDR1 SGHNT, CDR2 YYREEE (reference sequence). V gave up 1 base and J gave up 4 bases; unmatched junction bases: 2. The CDR3 sequence is 15 residues long. Sequenced sample: Tregs from blood. This TCR was sampled from a woman aged 40-49 years in good health. The chain joins TRBV5-4 to TRBJ2-1, with 10 bases matching TRBD1. Here the CDR3 DNA reads TGTGCCAGCAGCTTGTGGGGACAGGGGTACAATGAGCAGTTCTTC. This gives the protein CASSLWGQGYNEQFF.